This T cell receptor (beta chain) comes out of a study of identical twins. A universal primer binding site was introduced by template switching. The final cDNA contained unique molecular identifiers. Each CDR3 protein gets one entry after TCRdb re-called the 5' RACE reads with MiXCR. The table shows just under 550,000 distinct CDR3 sequences, with 15% occurring only once. In its sample, this clonotype was seen many times. What it binds is not known. Findings of the study overall: Insertions ran lower in abundant cord blood beta clonotypes, though not in memory repertoires. Monozygotic twin pairs showed more out-of-frame TCR alpha sharing than models estimated.

CDR1 is SGHTA and CDR2 is FQGTGA in the germline V gene. This CDR3 has 14 residues. J was trimmed by 2 bases and V by 5 bases; bases with no gene match: 4. Separately, the same data were catalogued under a study of yellow fever vaccine responses in identical twins.

The V and J genes are TRBV7-3 and TRBJ2-3, with 7 bases aligning to TRBD2. The sequence was obtained from a woman aged 18 to 35 in good health. The sequencing input was CD4+ T cells sorted from blood. This chain's CDR3 is CASSLQRDTDTQYF. The CDR3 DNA reads as TGTGCCAGCAGCCTACAGCGGGACACAGATACGCAGTATTTT.